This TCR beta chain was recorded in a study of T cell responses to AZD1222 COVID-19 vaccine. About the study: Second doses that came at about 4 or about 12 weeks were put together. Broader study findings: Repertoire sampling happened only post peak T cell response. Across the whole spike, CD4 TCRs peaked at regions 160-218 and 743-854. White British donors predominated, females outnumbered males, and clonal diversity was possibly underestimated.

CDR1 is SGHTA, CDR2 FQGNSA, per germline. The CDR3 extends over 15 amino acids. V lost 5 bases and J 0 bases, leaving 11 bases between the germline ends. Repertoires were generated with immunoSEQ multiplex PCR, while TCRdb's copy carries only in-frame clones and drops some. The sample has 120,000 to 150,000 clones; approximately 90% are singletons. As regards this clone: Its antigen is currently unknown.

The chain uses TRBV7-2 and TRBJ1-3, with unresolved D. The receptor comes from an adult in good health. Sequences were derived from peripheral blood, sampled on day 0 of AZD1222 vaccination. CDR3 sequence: CASSPRALSGNTIYF. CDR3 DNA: TGTGCCAGCAGCCCGCGTGCCCTCTCTGGAAACACCATATATTTT.